This T cell receptor (beta chain) was sequenced during a study of OX40 agonist ivuxolimab in advanced cancers. Overall study context: Given to patients was ivuxolimab, an agonistic anti-OX40 (CD134) antibody. Earlier treatment with anti-PD-1, anti-PD-L1 or anti-CTLA-4 was permitted, and under 50% had received some.

Overall study findings and caveats: In the 0.1 to 3.0 mg/kg range, CD4+ and CD8+ blood T cells had expanded clonally by week 6.

There are 15 residues in the CDR3. Clones were sequenced by immunoSEQ multiplex PCR, and TCRdb holds only the in-frame ones, with some missing. In the table there are roughly 56,000 clones, roughly 91% of which are singletons. With regard to this clone: As yet, its antigen is unknown.

This clonotype was sampled from an adult with an advanced solid tumor such as melanoma, head and neck, liver or kidney cancer. The chain links TRBV21-1 to TRBJ2-7; TRBD2 is the table's D call and was not checked against the DNA. TRBV21-1 constitutes a pseudogene. The sample consisted of CD4+ or CD8+ T cells sorted from blood, taken in a trial of the OX40 agonist ivuxolimab. The CDR3 DNA reads TGTGCCAGCAGCATTACTAGCGGGTGCGGATACGAGCAGTACTTC. The encoded protein is CASSITSGCGYEQYF.